A selection of T cell receptor beta chains follows, all from one sample in a study of CD8 T cells in ankylosing spondylitis. One entry per CDR3 protein, called by TCRdb with MiXCR from the 5' RACE reads. The sample lists around 390,000 distinct CDR3 sequences, approximately 20% occurring once. Sequencing input: blood, either unsorted or a sorted T cell fraction (not recorded which). The receptors shown here come from a male donor with ankylosing spondylitis. The CDR3 runs from the conserved cysteine through the conserved F or W. The D gene is left open where the match is weak. Clone sizes are given selectively: once, few, many, or a class where the clone is expanded.

>TRBJ1-2|NA|TRBV24-1|12|NA
TGTGCCACCAGTGCCACAGGGTATGGCTACACCTTC
CATSATGYGYTF
>TRBJ2-2|few|TRBV7-2|12|NA
TGTGCCAGCAGCACGGGGACAGGGGAGCTGTTTTTT
CASSTGTGELFF
>TRBJ2-5|once|TRBV7-2|15|TRBD1
TGTGCCAGCAGCCCGAGACAGGGGGACTGGGAGACCCAGTACTTC
CASSPRQGDWETQYF
>TRBJ2-6|NA|TRBV20-1|19|TRBD1
TGCAGTGCCATTGACCGGGACAGGGGTTATTGGGTAGGGGCCAACGTCCTGACTTTC
CSAIDRDRGYWVGANVLTF
>TRBJ2-7|few|TRBV28|12|NA
TGTGCCTGCTCGGGGTCCCTCTACGAGCAGTACTTC
CACSGSLYEQYF
>TRBJ1-1|few|TRBV9|13|NA
TGTGCCAGCAGCGCCCAGGGAGCCACTGAAGCTTTCTTT
CASSAQGATEAFF
>TRBJ2-6|few|TRBV11-2|18|NA
TGTGCCAGCAGCTTAGTGGGGATAATAGGATCTGGGGCCAACGTCCTGACTTTC
CASSLVGIIGSGANVLTF
>TRBJ2-1|few|TRBV20-1|12|NA
TGCAGTGCTAGACGTTTGGGCAATGAGCAGTTCTTC
CSARRLGNEQFF
>TRBJ2-2|few|TRBV24-1|13|NA
TGTGCCACCCTGGACGGGAGCACCGGGGAGCTGTTTTTT
CATLDGSTGELFF
>TRBJ1-1|NA|TRBV27|13|TRBD1
TGTGCCAGCAGTACCTGGGACAGGGGAGGAGCTTTCTTT
CASSTWDRGGAFF
>TRBJ2-3|once|TRBV5-1|14|NA
TGCGCCAGCAGCTTGCGGGTGAACACAGATACGCAGTATTTT
CASSLRVNTDTQYF
>TRBJ1-1|NA|TRBV29-1|12|TRBD1
TGCAGCGTCTGGGACAGGAACACTGAAGCTTTCTTT
CSVWDRNTEAFF
>TRBJ2-2|few|TRBV18|17|NA
TGTGCCAGCTCATCTCTAGGGGAAGGCGCAAACACCGGGGAGCTGTTTTTT
CASSSLGEGANTGELFF
>TRBJ1-6|few|TRBV20-1|15|NA
TGCAGTGCTAGAATACAGGGTCCTTCTAATTCACCCCTCCACTTT
CSARIQGPSNSPLHF
>TRBJ2-3|few|TRBV11-2|15|TRBD1
TGTGCCAGCAGCTTCTCCGGGACAGGGAGGGATACGCAGTATTTT
CASSFSGTGRDTQYF
>TRBJ2-7|few|TRBV20-1|15|TRBD2
TGCAGTGCTCTACGGACCTCGGGACTAGCTTCCGAGCAGTACTTC
CSALRTSGLASEQYF
>TRBJ2-5|few|TRBV28|15|NA
TGTGCCAGCAGGGCACCGGGGGCCGGTTGGGAGACCCAGTACTTC
CASRAPGAGWETQYF